Detailed here is one TCR beta chain. The record originates from a study of blood T cell repertoires in COVID-19. About the research overall: Material from acute and convalescent COVID-19 was sourced from the United States, Italy and Spain.

Germline-derived CDR1 and CDR2 are MDHEN and SYDVKM. Trimming took 4 bases from V and 5 from J, leaving 14 bases between them. The CDR3 is 14 residues long. Assay: immunoSEQ multiplex PCR; the TCRdb copy retains only in-frame clones and omits some. The repertoire holds roughly 300,000 clones, with 92% as singletons. The V call is TRBV28, the J call TRBJ1-2, with D possibly TRBD1 on 6 matching bases. The origin of this receptor is a woman in her 30s who had recovered from COVID-19. Sequenced material: PBMCs or T cells enriched from blood (not recorded which). The CDR3 loop is CASSSGTPLYGYTF. The CDR3 region has the DNA TGTGCCAGCAGTTCCGGGACACCCCTATATGGCTACACCTTC.